This is a list of T cell receptor beta chains from one sample in a study of cytomegalovirus exposure and HLA in healthy donors. This table comes from immunoSEQ multiplex PCR, and its TCRdb copy is limited to in-frame clones, with some not included. The sample holds around 180,000 clones, about four fifths seen once. The sequencing sample was made of PBMCs. These receptors all come from a man aged 18 to 29 in good health and CMV-seronegative. Each CDR3 is given with its conserved first and last residue. D genes are given only for firm matches. The size field is filled for only some rows; it gives once, few, many or a size class.

V	J	D	size	CDR3	DNA
TRBV11-2	TRBJ2-7	TRBD1	-	CASSLISQGEYEQYF	TGTGCCAGCAGCTTGATCAGCCAGGGGGAGTACGAGCAGTACTTC
TRBV9	TRBJ2-7	-	-	CASSVVAGAYEQYF	TGTGCCAGCAGCGTAGTGGCGGGTGCCTACGAGCAGTACTTC
TRBV7-8	TRBJ2-1	-	-	CASSFRENEQFF	TGTGCCAGCAGCTTCCGGGAGAATGAGCAGTTCTTC
TRBV18	TRBJ2-3	-	few	CASSPRRITSTDTQYF	TGTGCCAGCTCACCCCGGCGGATAACTAGCACAGATACGCAGTATTTT
TRBV29-1	TRBJ1-2	-	few	CSVEDFGGENYGYTF	TGCAGCGTTGAAGATTTTGGGGGGGAGAACTATGGCTACACCTTC
TRBV11-2	TRBJ1-5	TRBD1	-	CASSLDIGQGALNQPQHF	TGTGCCAGCAGCTTAGATATAGGACAGGGGGCCCTGAATCAGCCCCAGCATTTT
TRBV5-5	TRBJ1-1	TRBD1	-	CASSYGTGDTEAFF	TGTGCCAGCAGCTACGGGACAGGGGACACTGAAGCTTTCTTT
TRBV7-2	TRBJ2-7	-	-	CASSSIAAYEQYF	TGTGCCAGCAGCTCCATAGCGGCCTACGAGCAGTACTTC
TRBV9	TRBJ2-1	-	-	CASSVSLARGHNEQFF	TGTGCCAGCAGCGTCTCACTAGCGCGGGGGCATAATGAGCAGTTCTTC
TRBV6-1	TRBJ1-5	-	-	CATSVPFNQPQHF	TGTGCCACCAGTGTCCCATTCAATCAGCCCCAGCATTTT
TRBV25-1	TRBJ2-7	TRBD1	-	CASSGRQGTYEQYF	TGTGCCAGCAGTGGTCGACAGGGCACCTACGAGCAGTACTTC
TRBV19	TRBJ2-2	-	-	CASRVAVDTGELFF	TGTGCCAGTAGGGTGGCTGTGGACACCGGGGAGCTGTTTTTT
TRBV4-3	TRBJ2-2	-	-	CASSQGRDFQTGELFF	TGCGCCAGCAGCCAAGGGCGGGATTTTCAAACCGGGGAGCTGTTTTTT
TRBV18	TRBJ2-7	-	few	CASSPRRASPNTGNAQYF	TGTGCCAGCTCACCACGGAGGGCCTCTCCAAATACGGGGAACGCGCAGTACTTC
TRBV21-1	TRBJ2-7	-	-	CASTFGTGISYEQYF	-
TRBV2	TRBJ2-1	-	-	CASSERGDNEQFF	TGTGCCAGCAGTGAACGGGGAGACAATGAGCAGTTCTTC
TRBV5-1	TRBJ2-5	TRBD1	-	CASSWTGGRLETQYF	TGCGCCAGCAGCTGGACAGGGGGGCGCCTTGAGACCCAGTACTTC
TRBV7-6	TRBJ1-1	-	-	CASSLTLSSEAFF	TGTGCCAGCAGCTTAACCTTGAGCTCTGAAGCTTTCTTT
TRBV11-2	TRBJ2-7	-	-	CASSLGAISYEQYF	TGTGCCAGCAGCTTAGGGGCGATTTCCTACGAGCAGTACTTC
TRBV6-1	TRBJ2-7	TRBD2	-	CASSESPTSLSSYEQYF	TGTGCCAGCAGTGAAAGCCCGACTAGCCTTAGCTCCTACGAGCAGTACTTC
TRBV30	TRBJ1-2	-	-	CAWRKGEGSYGYTF	TGTGCCTGGCGGAAAGGAGAGGGAAGCTATGGCTACACCTTC
TRBV6-1	TRBJ1-2	-	-	CASTDEGALDYGYTF	TGTGCCAGCACCGACGAAGGGGCGTTGGACTATGGCTACACCTTC
TRBV10-2	TRBJ1-1	TRBD1	-	CASIRDRGGNTEAFF	TGCGCCAGCATCCGGGACAGGGGCGGCAACACTGAAGCTTTCTTT
TRBV5-1	TRBJ1-6	-	-	CASRADISGPLHF	TGCGCCAGCAGGGCCGATATAAGTGGACCCCTCCACTTT
TRBV6-1	TRBJ2-7	TRBD1	-	CASHRGTGLGEQYF	TGTGCCAGCCACAGGGGGACAGGGTTAGGCGAGCAGTACTTC
TRBV29-1	TRBJ1-3	-	few	CSVVLSSGNTIYF	TGCAGCGTTGTTCTGAGCTCTGGAAACACCATATATTTT
TRBV18	TRBJ1-4	-	-	CASSPPVTATNEKLFF	TGTGCCAGCTCACCACCTGTTACGGCAACTAATGAAAAACTGTTTTTT
TRBV10-3	TRBJ2-2	TRBD1	-	CAISDGGQGQTGELFF	TGTGCCATCAGTGATGGGGGACAGGGACAGACCGGGGAGCTGTTTTTT
TRBV4-3	TRBJ2-5	TRBD2	-	CASSQMGGETQYF	TGCGCCAGCAGCCAGATGGGGGGGGAGACCCAGTACTTC
TRBV19	TRBJ1-5	TRBD1	-	CASRIGQANQPQHF	TGTGCCAGTAGGATAGGACAGGCTAATCAGCCCCAGCATTTT
TRBV2	TRBJ1-2	TRBD1	-	CASSQDRVLGYTF	TGTGCCAGCAGTCAGGACAGGGTCTTAGGCTACACCTTC
TRBV2	TRBJ2-1	-	-	CASSQGVFYEQFF	TGTGCCAGCAGCCAGGGTGTTTTTTATGAGCAGTTCTTC
TRBV4-1	TRBJ1-3	-	-	CASSQDTRGGNTIYF	TGCGCCAGCAGCCAAGATACCAGGGGTGGAAACACCATATATTTT
TRBV14	TRBJ2-3	-	-	CASSLTGNTQYF	TGTGCCAGCAGTCTGACCGGGAATACGCAGTATTTT
TRBV27	TRBJ2-7	TRBD1	once	CASSSGTGGNEQYF	TGTGCCAGCAGTTCAGGGACAGGGGGCAACGAGCAGTACTTC
TRBV2	TRBJ2-7	TRBD1	-	CASTEGDRGPYEQYF	TGTGCCAGCACCGAAGGGGACAGGGGGCCCTACGAGCAGTACTTC
TRBV18	TRBJ1-5	-	-	CASSKAPSTGTSNQPQHF	TGTGCCAGCTCAAAAGCCCCCTCCACCGGGACAAGCAATCAGCCCCAGCATTTT
TRBV28	TRBJ2-5	TRBD2	-	CASSLLLAGVGETQYF	TGTGCCAGCAGTTTGTTACTAGCGGGAGTGGGGGAGACCCAGTACTTC
TRBV19	TRBJ1-6	-	-	CASSMAQARVPLHF	TGTGCCAGTAGTATGGCCCAGGCGAGAGTTCCCCTCCACTTT
TRBV6-6	TRBJ2-1	-	-	CASSYYGEQFF	TGTGCCAGCAGTTACTACGGTGAGCAGTTCTTC
TRBV9	TRBJ1-1	-	-	CASSAWGHTLEEAFF	TGTGCCAGCAGCGCTTGGGGACATACCCTGGAGGAAGCTTTCTTT
TRBV4-1	TRBJ1-6	TRBD1	few	CASSNFPPLGTGRFLENSPLHF	TGCGCCAGCAGCAATTTCCCCCCGTTGGGGACAGGGCGTTTTCTTGAAAATTCACCCCTCCACTTT
TRBV6-1	TRBJ2-1	-	few	CASSGYLKGDEQFF	TGTGCCAGCAGCGGTTACCTAAAAGGGGATGAGCAGTTCTTC
TRBV30	TRBJ2-3	-	-	CAWSLSDTQYF	TGTGCCTGGAGTCTATCAGATACGCAGTATTTT
TRBV5-1	TRBJ2-3	-	-	CASTPTGSGTDTQYF	TGCGCCAGCACCCCAACCGGGTCGGGGACAGATACGCAGTATTTT
TRBV19	TRBJ1-2	-	-	CASSTTINYGYTF	TGTGCCAGTAGTACCACTATTAACTATGGCTACACCTTC
TRBV4-3	TRBJ1-3	-	once	CASSQSHSVGISGNTIYF	TGCGCCAGCAGCCAAAGCCATAGCGTGGGCATCTCTGGAAACACCATATATTTT
TRBV7-9	TRBJ1-4	-	few	CASSHNTGISEKLFF	TGTGCCAGCAGCCACAACACGGGGATTAGCGAAAAACTGTTTTTT
TRBV4-3	TRBJ2-1	-	-	CASRTGVTAYNEQFF	TGCGCCAGCAGAACCGGGGTCACCGCTTACAATGAGCAGTTCTTC
TRBV23-1	TRBJ1-2	-	-	CASSPKDRFFNGYTF	TGCGCCAGCAGCCCTAAAGACAGGTTCTTTAATGGCTACACCTTC
TRBV6-6	TRBJ2-1	TRBD1	-	CASRRDRVSYNEQFF	TGTGCCAGCAGACGGGACAGGGTCTCCTACAATGAGCAGTTCTTC
TRBV7-9	TRBJ1-1	-	-	CASILQGGTEAFF	TGTGCCAGCATCCTTCAGGGAGGGACTGAAGCTTTCTTT
TRBV7-8	TRBJ2-1	TRBD1	-	CASSLRDRVHNEQFF	TGTGCCAGCAGCTTACGGGACAGGGTGCACAATGAGCAGTTCTTC
TRBV5-1	TRBJ2-7	TRBD1	-	CASSLDARGFSEQYF	TGCGCCAGCAGCTTGGATGCCAGGGGGTTCTCCGAGCAGTACTTC
TRBV7-2	TRBJ2-5	-	once	CASSKQGQETQYF	TGTGCCAGCAGCAAACAGGGCCAAGAGACCCAGTACTTC
TRBV9	TRBJ2-5	-	-	CASSPSWETQYF	TGTGCCAGCAGCCCTAGCTGGGAGACCCAGTACTTC
TRBV27	TRBJ2-2	-	-	CASSLSFGSLNTGELFF	TGTGCCAGCAGTTTATCGTTCGGGTCCTTAAACACCGGGGAGCTGTTTTTT
TRBV5-3	TRBJ2-1	TRBD2	once	CARRTSGRLFLYNEQFF	TGTGCCAGGCGGACTAGCGGGAGGCTCTTTCTCTACAATGAGCAGTTCTTC
TRBV18	TRBJ1-2	TRBD1	-	CASSPGQGSGYTF	TGTGCCAGCTCACCGGGACAGGGATCGGGCTACACCTTC